This T cell receptor (beta chain) was recorded in a study of shared clonotypes between healthy human individuals. The CDR3 runs to 15 residues. The germline gives CDR1 MDHEN, CDR2 SYDVKM. Trimming shortened V by 5 bases and J by 9 bases, and 20 bases separated the two germline ends. Per the original data handling: Junction-only immunoSEQ data arrived without quality scores, meaning filtering differed. Assay: immunoSEQ multiplex PCR; the TCRdb copy retains only in-frame clones and omits some. The V and J calls and clone size come from that table; D and trimming were worked out from the DNA. The sample yields about 110,000 clones, 67% seen once.

V gene TRBV28 combines with J gene TRBJ2-1, with D tentatively TRBD1 or TRBD2 (5 bases each). Sequenced: memory CD8+ T cells sorted from blood. The subset here: CD45RO+ cells pooled with CCR7-negative TemRA cells. This sequence originates from a woman under 40 in good health. Here the CDR3 reads CASSPFLGPRGEQFF. The CDR3 nucleotides are TGTGCCAGCAGTCCCTTTTTGGGACCTCGGGGTGAGCAGTTCTTC.